Below are 21 T cell receptor beta chains sequenced from a single sample in a study of beta chain features in type 1 diabetes. Investigators reverse transcribed all isolated RNA, so they sequenced expressed TCRB transcripts. Libraries were prepared by immunoSEQ multiplex PCR; TCRdb keeps only in-frame clonotypes and omits some of them. Of some 900,000 clones in the sample, about a sixth were seen once. Sequenced sample: naive CD4+ T cells from blood. Receptor source: a woman aged 18-29 years in good health.

The rearrangement uses TRBV6-6 and TRBJ1-4; 7 bases agree with TRBD1. CDR1 and CDR2 from the germline V gene are MNHNY and SVGAGI (reference sequence). The CDR3 spans 13 residues. V lost 6 bases to trimming and J lost 6 bases; unmatched junction nucleotides: 4. CDR3 nucleotide sequence: TGTGCCAGCAGCTATGGGACAGATGAAAAACTGTTTTTT. Amino acid sequence: CASSYGTDEKLFF.

This clone has just a few counts. This sequence joins TRBV28 and TRBJ2-7; 11 bases are a match to TRBD2. CDR1 MDHEN and CDR2 SYDVKM come from the germline V gene. CDR3 length equals 16 residues. V lost 3 bases to trimming and J lost 2 bases; unmatched junction nucleotides: 6. The CDR3 protein is CASSLSGTSGTYEQYF. CDR3 coding DNA: TGTGCCAGCAGTTTGTCCGGGACTAGCGGAACCTACGAGCAGTACTTC. Using reference TRBV28 and TRBJ2-7 for the parts outside the CDR3, the full variable domain is DVKVTQSSRYLVKRTGEKVFLECVQDMDHENMFWYRQDPGLGLRLIYFSYDVKMKEKGDIPEGYSVSREKKERFSLILESASTNQTSMYLCASSLSGTSGTYEQYFGPGTRLTVT.

This clone was counted between two and nine times. This chain joins TRBV13 and TRBJ2-7, with TRBD2 identical over 7 bases. The CDR3 is made up of 16 amino acids. Germline trimming cut 0 bases from V and 6 bases from J; bases unmatched to any gene: 11. Per the germline V gene, CDR1 is PRHDT and CDR2 is FYEKMQ (reference sequence). The CDR3 region has the DNA TGTGCCAGCAGCTTAGGCGGGTTAGCGGGCCCCCTCGAGCAGTACTTC. It encodes CASSLGGLAGPLEQYF.

This clone was counted a few times. The chain carries TRBV11-3 and TRBJ1-3; no clear D gene. Germline V lookup: CDR1 SGHNT, CDR2 YENEEA. This CDR3 has 11 residues. V was cut by 8 bases and J by 4 bases, with 6 bases left in between. CDR3 in amino acids: CASSGGNTIYF. The CDR3 nucleotides read TGTGCCAGCTCGGGAGGAAACACCATATATTTT.

The genes are TRBV5-1 and TRBJ2-3; a possible D gene is TRBD2 (5 bases). Germline V CDR1 and CDR2: SGHRS, YFSETQ. This CDR3 comprises 15 residues. The ends were cut back, 0 bases at V and 5 bases at J, with 13 bases in the middle. The CDR3 DNA reads TGCGCCAGCAGCTTGGGAGTAGGACTCATAGATACGCAGTATTTT. It translates to CASSLGVGLIDTQYF.

This chain links TRBV7-8 with TRBJ1-6; D unclear. Germline V gene data show CDR1 as SGHVS and CDR2 as FQNEAQ. V was cut by 2 bases and J by 7 bases, with 0 bases left in between. The CDR3 runs 11 residues. The CDR3 here is CASSLNSPLHF. The CDR3 DNA is TGTGCCAGCAGCTTAAATTCACCCCTCCACTTT.

The rearrangement uses TRBV5-1 and TRBJ2-1, with 8 bases lining up with TRBD2. This CDR3 has 14 amino acids. Germline V gene lookup returns CDR1 SGHRS and CDR2 YFSETQ. With 4 bases clipped from V and 7 bases from J, the junction kept 7 bases outside the gene matches. The CDR3 loop is CASSVPGTRNEQFF. The CDR3 nucleotides are TGCGCCAGCAGCGTACCGGGGACTAGAAATGAGCAGTTCTTC.

This clone turned up a few times. The J gene is TRBJ2-3, the V gene TRBV5-1, with D possibly being TRBD1 or TRBD2 (6 bases each). Germline assignment: CDR1 SGHRS and CDR2 YFSETQ. V was clipped by 0 bases and J by 9 bases, with 14 bases between them. The CDR3 runs 14 residues. This CDR3 reads CASSLAEGEDTQYF. The CDR3 DNA reads TGCGCCAGCAGCTTGGCCGAGGGGGAGGACACGCAGTATTTT.

CDR3 nucleotide sequence: TGTGCCATCAGGGGACTAGCGGGAGGAAACAATGAGCAGTTCTTC. Translated: CAIRGLAGGNNEQFF. This chain uses TRBV10-3 with TRBJ2-1; 15 nucleotides agree with TRBD2. This CDR3 contains 15 residues. V shed 6 bases and J 5 bases; nucleotides not matched to a gene: 2. Germline V CDR1 and CDR2: ENHRY, SYGVKD.

The chain uses TRBV7-8 and TRBJ2-5; the match to TRBD1 covers 9 bases. This CDR3 comprises 16 residues. Germline values: CDR1 SGHVS, CDR2 FQNEAQ. V lost 1 base to trimming and J lost 4 bases; unmatched junction nucleotides: 7. CDR3 sequence (DNA): TGTGCCAGCAGCTTAGGGTACAGGGGGCTTGCAGAGACCCAGTACTTC. It codes for CASSLGYRGLAETQYF.

The chain carries TRBV27 and TRBJ2-1; no clear D. This CDR3 is 13 amino acids long. The germline gives CDR1 MNHEY, CDR2 SMNVEV (reference sequence). Trimming pared 1 base from V and 5 bases from J, leaving 6 bases between. CDR3 region: CASSLYKNNEQFF. CDR3 bases: TGTGCCAGCAGTTTATATAAAAACAATGAGCAGTTCTTC.

In this sample, this clone turned up a few times. This chain connects TRBV6-1 to TRBJ2-6, with a weak D call TRBD2 (5 bases). This CDR3 spans 16 amino acids. The germline V gene encodes CDR1 MNHNS and CDR2 SASEGT. Trimming shortened V by 1 base and J by 5 bases, and 12 bases separated the two germline ends. CDR3: CASSEVRVARANVLTF. The CDR3 region has the DNA TGTGCCAGCAGTGAAGTGAGGGTTGCAAGGGCCAACGTCCTGACTTTC.

The chain combines TRBV6-6 with TRBJ2-1, with TRBD1 identical over 7 bases. The germline CDR1 and CDR2 sequences are MNHNY and SVGAGI (reference sequence). Trimming took 7 bases from V and 7 from J; bases not matched to a gene: 16. The CDR3 contains 16 residues. This chain's CDR3 is CASNSNRKQGKNEQFF. The DNA for the CDR3 is TGTGCCAGCAATTCAAATCGAAAACAGGGGAAGAATGAGCAGTTCTTC.

This chain connects TRBV21-1 to TRBJ2-2. TRBV21-1 is a listed pseudogene. CDR3 length equals 17 residues. CDR3 in amino acids: CASSKARNPLLTGELFF. In DNA form, the CDR3 reads TGTGCCAGCAGCAAAGCAAGGAATCCCCTCCTCACCGGGGAGCTGTTTTTT.

The chain employs TRBV27 and TRBJ2-7; 11 positions agree with TRBD2. Germline CDR1 is MNHEY and CDR2 is SMNVEV (reference sequence). This CDR3 has 16 amino acids. The V and J ends lost 4 bases and 2 bases, in that order; junction bases with no gene match: 7. As DNA, the CDR3 is TGTGCCAGCAGTTGGGTGGGGACTAGCGGAACCTACGAGCAGTACTTC. Translation gives CASSWVGTSGTYEQYF.

This chain joins TRBV7-8 and TRBJ2-1, with a tentative D call TRBD2 (5 bases). CDR1 and CDR2 from the germline V gene are SGHVS and FQNEAQ. The CDR3 covers 18 residues. Between the trimmed V and J ends, which lost 5 bases and 8 bases, there was a span of 28 bases. The CDR3 protein is CASSLRPERVLGHDEQFF. The CDR3 nucleotides read TGTGCCAGCAGCCTAAGACCCGAGAGGGTCCTGGGCCACGATGAGCAGTTCTTC. Full variable domain (rest looked up from reference TRBV7-8 and TRBJ2-1): GAGVSQSPRYKVAKRGQDVALRCDPISGHVSLFWYQQALGQGPEFLTYFQNEAQLDKSGLPSDRFFAERPEGSVSTLKIQRTQQEDSAVYLCASSLRPERVLGHDEQFFGPGTRLTVL.

This clone was found a few times. This chain uses TRBV2 with TRBJ1-2; the D gene is possibly TRBD1 (6 bases). The CDR3 extends over 14 amino acids. Trimming took off 5 bases at V and 4 bases at J, with 14 bases between the two ends. The V gene's germline CDR1 is SNHLY and CDR2 FYNNEI. The CDR3 region has the DNA TGTGCCAGCAGTCCCGACAGGAGGTCCTATGGCTACACCTTC. This translates into CASSPDRRSYGYTF.

The chain carries TRBV12-5 and TRBJ2-1; possible D gene TRBD1, 5 bases. The CDR3 is made up of 12 amino acids. Germline assignment: CDR1 LGHNT and CDR2 FRNRAP. With 0 bases removed from V and 11 bases from J, the gap between germline ends came to 8 bases. The DNA of the CDR3 is TGTGCTAGTGGTTTGGTTGTGGGGCAGCAGTTCTTC. Translating gives CASGLVVGQQFF.

The chain carries TRBV28 and TRBJ2-7, with D uncertain. The germline gives CDR1 MDHEN, CDR2 SYDVKM. V was trimmed by 2 bases and J by 0 bases, leaving 5 bases between them. CDR3 length: 13 residues. The CDR3, as DNA: TGTGCCAGCAGTTTACACAGCTCCTACGAGCAGTACTTC. Its protein product is CASSLHSSYEQYF.

This clone was counted a few times. The sample contains more than one DNA sequence encoding this CDR3. The V gene is TRBV7-2, the J gene TRBJ2-7; no reliable D call. The CDR3 has 14 residues. The germline V and J ends were trimmed by 1 base and 0 bases, with 7 bases remaining between them. Germline V lookup: CDR1 SGHTA, CDR2 FQGNSA. CDR3 DNA: TGTGCCAGCAGCTTAGGGGCACACTCCTACGAGCAGTACTTC. Encoded protein: CASSLGAHSYEQYF.

The chain is built from TRBV6-6 and TRBJ1-1; TRBD1 agrees at 7 bases. The CDR3 totals 14 residues. The junction had 3 bases not matched to a gene; V was cut back by 5 bases and J by 0 bases. The germline gives CDR1 MNHNY, CDR2 SVGAGI (reference sequence). The CDR3 protein is CASSRTGMNTEAFF. CDR3 DNA sequence: TGTGCCAGCAGTCGGACAGGCATGAACACTGAAGCTTTCTTT.